Here is one TCR beta chain with its context. These data are taken from a study of technical replicates of blood from a few donors. TCRdb keeps only in-frame clones here, not all; method: immunoSEQ multiplex PCR. The sample lists 55,000 to 70,000 clones; under 90% were seen once. Germline CDR1 SGHRS, CDR2 YFSETQ. Trimming pared 4 bases from V and 6 bases from J, leaving 11 bases between. This CDR3 comprises 13 residues. Specimen: PBMCs. The sequence was obtained from a human donor in good health. Some clones in this sample may be carry-over from other donors' samples. V gene TRBV5-1 combines with J gene TRBJ2-1, with D possibly matching TRBD2 (5 bases). The CDR3 region has the DNA TGCGCCAGCAGCAAGCGGACCACCAATGAGCAGTTCTTC. Protein product: CASSKRTTNEQFF.